The present TCR beta chain was sequenced within a study of blood T cell repertoires in COVID-19. Produced via immunoSEQ multiplex PCR; TCRdb's table is partial and in-frame only. The data hold around 68,000 clones, with over 75% observed a single time. The CDR3 runs 14 residues. J lost 4 bases, V lost 3 bases, and 2 bases had no gene match. Germline V gene lookup returns CDR1 SGHNT and CDR2 YENEEA. The chain combines TRBV11-3 with TRBJ2-3; 9 nucleotides agree with TRBD1. Input material: peripheral blood. The origin of this receptor is a man aged 45 to 65 with acute or convalescent COVID-19. The CDR3, as DNA: TGTGCCAGCAGCTTGGGACAGGGCTCAGATACGCAGTATTTT. It specifies CASSLGQGSDTQYF.